The text below deals with one TCR beta chain. Its antigen remains unidentified. The time point here: baseline, week 1 (first vaccination visit). Documented treatment: pre-vaccination baseline after standard-of-care therapy. The data were taken from a study of a mutant IDH1 vaccine in newly diagnosed glioma. Study as a whole: Those enrolled had earlier been treated with radiotherapy, temozolomide, or both, mostly both. Study-wide results and limits: There seemed to be no relation between pseudoprogression and changes in top peripheral T cell clonotypes. Patients showed vaccine-induced immune responses at a rate of roughly 93%.

TCRdb's copy holds only in-frame clones and misses some; the assay was immunoSEQ multiplex PCR. The sample gives about 34,000 clones, around 83% of which show up once; more than 8.5% is in the top ten. Germline-derived CDR1 and CDR2 are ENHRY and SYGVKD. Unmatched junction bases numbered 7, after V lost 5 bases and J lost 7 bases. The CDR3 loop spans 15 amino acids. The TCR comes from a man aged 45-65 years with glioma. Some clones in this sample may be carry-over from other donors' samples. The chain links TRBV10-3 to TRBJ1-6; TRBD1 aligns across 8 bases. The starting material was peripheral blood mononuclear cells (PBMCs), obtained from a glioma patient treated with radiotherapy, temozolomide or both. DNA for the CDR3: TGTGCCATCAGTCCGGGACAGGAGTCCAATTCACCCCTCCACTTT. Its translation is CAISPGQESNSPLHF.